This passage covers 7 T cell receptor beta chains from one sample sequenced in a study of T cells in Graves' hyperthyroidism and ophthalmopathy. TCR beta CDR3 sequences were amplified from RNA transcripts. In the first-round RT-PCR of the TCR CDR3, the HTBI primer set was used. MiXCR was run by TCRdb on the multiplex PCR reads, yielding one entry per CDR3 protein. This sample carries some 740,000 distinct CDR3 sequences, approximately 14% of them seen once, and the ten largest clones take 10% to 13%. The specimen was blood. The source is a woman aged 18-29 years with Graves' hyperthyroidism.

In its sample, this clonotype was seen many times. The chain combines TRBV7-3 with TRBJ2-2, with D perhaps matching TRBD2 (6 bases). From germline, CDR1 is SGHTA and CDR2 FQGTGA. The CDR3 totals 16 residues. Trimming left V 5 bases short and J 1 base short, with 14 bases between. The CDR3 reads CASSPQRALNTGELFF. DNA of the CDR3: TGTGCCAGCAGCCCGCAGCGGGCCCTGAACACCGGGGAGCTGTTTTTT.

This clonotype was observed a handful of times. CDR3 loop: CASSDRDRGEETQYF. CDR3 nucleotide sequence: TGTGCCAGCAGTGACCGGGACAGGGGAGAGGAGACCCAGTACTTC. The chain couples TRBV12-3 or TRBV12-4 to TRBJ2-5; 10 nucleotides align to TRBD1. V shed 5 bases, J shed 5 bases, and the junction held 8 bases outside the gene matches. CDR3 size: 15 residues.

This clonotype appeared many times. The chain uses TRBV12-3 or TRBV12-4 and TRBJ2-7; a weak D match, TRBD2 (5 bases). The ends were cut back, 4 bases at V and 6 bases at J, with 10 bases in the middle. CDR3 length equals 12 residues. The CDR3 region is CASSSTSTEQYF. In nucleotides, the CDR3 is TGTGCCAGCAGTTCCACTAGTACCGAGCAGTACTTC.

The gene calls are TRBV12-3 or TRBV12-4 and TRBJ2-7; D may be TRBD1 (6 bases). There are 14 residues in the CDR3. Trimming removed 5 bases at V and 6 bases at J, with 17 bases between. In DNA form, the CDR3 reads TGTGCCAGCAGTCCCTCCACAGGGCGTAGCGAGCAGTACTTC. It encodes CASSPSTGRSEQYF.

This clonotype was picked up many times. The chain is built from TRBV6-1 and TRBJ2-7, with 7 bases identical to TRBD1. This CDR3 is 16 amino acids long. Germline V gene data show CDR1 as MNHNS and CDR2 as SASEGT. After removal of 5 bases from V and 0 bases from J, the junction contained 10 bases not matched to a gene. The CDR3 spells CASSHRTGAGSYEQYF. Written as DNA, the CDR3 is TGTGCCAGCAGTCACCGAACAGGGGCAGGCTCCTACGAGCAGTACTTC.

The chain carries TRBV30 and TRBJ1-5, with D unresolved. Trimming stripped 0 bases from V and 6 bases from J, with 6 bases between. The CDR3 sequence is 12 residues long. Germline V gene data show CDR1 as GTSNPN and CDR2 as SVGIG (reference sequence). This CDR3 is CAWSVEGQPQHF. Here the CDR3 DNA reads TGTGCCTGGAGTGTGGAGGGTCAGCCCCAGCATTTT.

The rearrangement links TRBV18 to TRBJ2-2; no definite D call. V was cut by 1 base and J by 0 bases, with 12 bases left in between. The CDR3 spans 17 residues. CDR1 and CDR2 from the germline V gene are KGHSH and LQKENI. The CDR3 loop is CASSPLGPLANTGELFF. CDR3 DNA: TGTGCCAGCTCACCACTAGGCCCATTGGCGAACACCGGGGAGCTGTTTTTT.